This T cell receptor beta chain was sequenced during a study of beta chain features in type 1 diabetes. At the level of the study: Taken together, all samples contributed 95 million to 110 million examined sorted cells.

Notes on the study in general: Fewer insertions but more deletions were seen at VDJ junctions in type 1 diabetes patients. In comparison with healthy donors, patients had naive, central memory and Treg TCRB repertoires that appeared more similar.

As regards this clone: No antigen is known for it.

This CDR3 is built from 14 residues. CDR1 and CDR2 (germline): SGHVS, FQNEAQ. V was shortened by 5 bases and J by 8 bases, with 17 bases between the two germline ends. What was sequenced were expressed TCRB transcripts, since all of the isolated RNA had been reverse transcribed. The average output of naive, central memory and regulatory T cell samples was several million reads. The protocol was immunoSEQ multiplex PCR, while the TCRdb copy is restricted to in-frame clones and leaves out a portion. The table lists some 360,000 clones, 15% to 20% of them singletons. The TCR comes from a woman aged 18 to 35 in good health. The specimen was naive CD4+ T cells from blood. This chain uses TRBV7-8 with TRBJ2-3; TRBD2 is a possible D gene (5 bases). CDR3 DNA sequence: TGTGCCAGCAGCGCAAGGACTGGTCTGGGTACGCAGTATTTT. It encodes CASSARTGLGTQYF.